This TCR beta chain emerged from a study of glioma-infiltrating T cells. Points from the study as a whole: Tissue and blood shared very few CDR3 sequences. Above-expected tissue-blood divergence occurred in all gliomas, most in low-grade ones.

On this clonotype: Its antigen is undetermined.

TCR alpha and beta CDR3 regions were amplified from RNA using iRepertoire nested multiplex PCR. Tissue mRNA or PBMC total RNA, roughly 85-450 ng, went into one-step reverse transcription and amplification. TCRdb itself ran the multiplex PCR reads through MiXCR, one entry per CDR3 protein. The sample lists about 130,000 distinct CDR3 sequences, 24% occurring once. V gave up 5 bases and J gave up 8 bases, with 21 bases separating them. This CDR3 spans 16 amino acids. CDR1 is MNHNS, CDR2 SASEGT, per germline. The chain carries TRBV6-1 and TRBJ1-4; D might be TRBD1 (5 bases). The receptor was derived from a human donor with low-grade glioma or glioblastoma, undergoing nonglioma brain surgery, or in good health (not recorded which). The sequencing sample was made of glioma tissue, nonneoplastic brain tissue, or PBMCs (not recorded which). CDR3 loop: CASSRHDEGKGEKLFF. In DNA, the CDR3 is TGTGCCAGCAGTCGACATGACGAGGGGAAGGGGGAAAAACTGTTTTTT.